The sequence of this TCR beta chain was determined in a study of cytomegalovirus exposure and HLA in healthy donors. Study results and limitations: As a later analysis showed, several of the most significant clusters appeared to be linked to common viral pathogens. It has been reported that TCR beta sequences accurately predicted the HLA-A and HLA-B alleles of most subjects. A further, later analysis showed that HLA-associated TCR beta chains (compared with equally common others) were more clonally expanded. In a later analysis, across HLA loci, associated TCR counts were highest for DRB1, lowest for HLA-C.

A multiplex PCR was run with 60 Vbeta primers and 13 Jbeta primers. Clones were sequenced by immunoSEQ multiplex PCR, and TCRdb holds only the in-frame ones, with some missing. The sample includes about 120,000 clones, 15% of them seen just once. Germline V gene lookup returns CDR1 SGHTA and CDR2 FQGNSA. Trimming left V 1 base short and J 4 bases short, with 10 bases between. The CDR3 is 14 residues long. A remark on this clone: Its antigen is still unknown.

Sequenced input: PBMCs. The source of this sequence is a woman between 18 and 29 years old in good health and CMV-seronegative. The genes are TRBV7-2 and TRBJ1-2; D perhaps matches TRBD1 (5 bases). The chain's CDR3 is CASSLVLRAYGYTF. The CDR3 nucleotides are TGTGCCAGCAGCTTAGTTCTCAGGGCCTATGGCTACACCTTC. The full variable domain, with the rest looked up from reference TRBV7-2 and TRBJ1-2, is GAGVSQSPSNKVTEKGKDVELRCDPISGHTALYWYRQSLGQGLEFLIYFQGNSAPDKSGLPSDRFSAERTGGSVSTLTIQRTQQEDSAVYLCASSLVLRAYGYTFGSGTRLTVV.